Each of the 16 T cell receptor beta chains below was sequenced from the same sample in a study of T cell responses to AZD1222 COVID-19 vaccine. Generated by immunoSEQ multiplex PCR, the TCRdb table keeps only in-frame clones and is missing some. This sample yields approximately 110,000 clones, of which roughly 80% are seen a single time; around a tenth belongs to the top ten. This material consisted of peripheral blood, taken on day 0 of AZD1222 vaccination. These receptors originate from an adult in good health.

This clone was recorded a few times. The rearrangement uses TRBV5-1 and TRBJ1-1; TRBD1 matches 8 bases. V gave up 1 base and J gave up 4 bases; unmatched junction bases: 12. Germline-derived CDR1 and CDR2 are SGHRS and YFSETQ. The CDR3 extends over 17 amino acids. Here the CDR3 DNA reads TGCGCCAGCAGCTTGCGGTTGGCAGGGGGCTCGGGCACTGAAGCTTTCTTT. Translated, it gives CASSLRLAGGSGTEAFF.

This clone has only one observation. CDR3 protein: CASSKEYTGRSNQPQHF. In DNA form, the CDR3 reads TGTGCCAGCAGCAAAGAGTATACAGGCAGAAGCAATCAGCCCCAGCATTTT. V and J are TRBV21-1 and TRBJ1-5; TRBD1, as called in the table, went unchecked against the DNA. TRBV21-1 is termed a pseudogene. The CDR3 runs 17 residues.

V is TRBV19 and J is TRBJ1-1; D call uncertain. Trimming removed 1 base at V and 5 bases at J, with 8 bases between. Germline V lookup: CDR1 LNHDA, CDR2 SQIVND (reference sequence). The CDR3 has 13 residues. The CDR3 region is CASSIGTRTEAFF. In DNA form, the CDR3 reads TGTGCCAGTAGTATAGGGACGCGGACTGAAGCTTTCTTT.

The chain employs TRBV5-1 and TRBJ1-5, with 9 bases fitting TRBD1. Germline trimming cut 4 bases from V and 6 bases from J; bases unmatched to any gene: 5. Germline V lookup: CDR1 SGHRS, CDR2 YFSETQ. This CDR3 spans 14 amino acids. CDR3 in amino acids: CASSRGQGGQPQHF. The CDR3 nucleotides are TGCGCCAGCAGCAGGGGACAGGGTGGTCAGCCCCAGCATTTT.

This chain connects TRBV18 to TRBJ2-5; D gene unclear. Germline CDR1 KGHSH, CDR2 LQKENI. Between the trimmed V and J ends, which lost 3 bases and 2 bases, there was a span of 7 bases. The CDR3 covers 13 residues. DNA for the CDR3: TGTGCCAGCTCACCGTCAGGTCAAGAGACCCAGTACTTC. Its translation is CASSPSGQETQYF.

In this sample, this clone turned up a few times. The rearrangement joins TRBV27 to TRBJ1-4, with 7 bases identical to TRBD1. This CDR3 is built from 15 residues. The germline CDR1 and CDR2 sequences are MNHEY and SMNVEV (reference sequence). V lost 4 bases and J lost 4; bases outside the gene matches: 6. CDR3: CASSSPGGYNEKLFF. The CDR3 nucleotides are TGTGCCAGCAGTTCGCCAGGGGGATATAATGAAAAACTGTTTTTT.

The gene calls are TRBV19 and TRBJ2-2; D may correspond to TRBD1 or TRBD2 (5 bases each). V was shortened by 6 bases and J by 2 bases, with 10 bases between the two germline ends. The CDR3 length is 14 residues. In germline, CDR1 is LNHDA, CDR2 SQIVND (reference sequence). Here the CDR3 DNA reads TGTGCCAGTAGGGGACGGCTTAACACCGGGGAGCTGTTTTTT. Translated, it gives CASRGRLNTGELFF. The variable domain in full, completed from reference TRBV19 and TRBJ2-2, reads DGGITQSPKYLFRKEGQNVTLSCEQNLNHDAMYWYRQDPGQGLRLIYYSQIVNDFQKGDIAEGYSVSREKKESFPLTVTSAQKNPTAFYLCASRGRLNTGELFFGEGSRLTVL.

The rearrangement uses TRBV6-9 and TRBJ1-4; the D gene is possibly TRBD1 (6 bases). This CDR3 region has 12 residues. CDR1 is MNHGY, CDR2 SVAAGI, per germline. The ends were cut back, 9 bases at V and 8 bases at J, with 13 bases in the middle. In DNA, the CDR3 is TGTGCCAGAGTCCCCGGGACAGAAAAACTGTTTTTT. Translated, it gives CARVPGTEKLFF.

The CDR3 coding sequence is TGTGCCAGCAGCCCCGGGACTTGGGGCGGGGAGCTGTTTTTT. This translates into CASSPGTWGGELFF. This chain joins TRBV7-8 and TRBJ2-2; TRBD2 is a possible D gene (6 bases). V shed 5 bases and J shed 7 bases, with 14 bases lying between them. This CDR3 contains 14 residues. Germline CDR1 reads SGHVS; CDR2 reads FQNEAQ. The full variable domain, rest sourced from reference TRBV7-8 and TRBJ2-2, is GAGVSQSPRYKVAKRGQDVALRCDPISGHVSLFWYQQALGQGPEFLTYFQNEAQLDKSGLPSDRFFAERPEGSVSTLKIQRTQQEDSAVYLCASSPGTWGGELFFGEGSRLTVL.

The chain is built from TRBV30 and TRBJ1-2; D remains unclear. The germline CDR1 and CDR2 sequences are GTSNPN and SVGIG (reference sequence). The CDR3 sequence is 13 residues long. V was clipped by 2 bases and J by 4 bases, with 11 bases between them. The CDR3 nucleotides read TGTGCCTGGAGTTTCGGGCAGAGCTATGGCTACACCTTC. Translation: CAWSFGQSYGYTF.

The rearrangement links TRBV28 to TRBJ2-7; no clear D. The V end lost 5 bases, the J end lost 12 bases, and 17 bases lay between the germline ends. The CDR3 contains 12 residues. Germline CDR1 is MDHEN and CDR2 is SYDVKM. The chain's CDR3 is CASSLRLLGPYF. CDR3 DNA: TGTGCCAGCAGTCTGCGCCTCCTCGGGCCGTACTTC. Looking up the rest from reference TRBV28 and TRBJ2-7 gives the full variable domain: DVKVTQSSRYLVKRTGEKVFLECVQDMDHENMFWYRQDPGLGLRLIYFSYDVKMKEKGDIPEGYSVSREKKERFSLILESASTNQTSMYLCASSLRLLGPYFGPGTRLTVT.

The DNA for the CDR3 is TGTGCCATCAGTGAGTCTGAGGACAATCAGCCCCAGCATTTT. This sequence encodes CAISESEDNQPQHF. This sequence joins TRBV10-3 and TRBJ1-5, with D hard to call. Trimming took off 0 bases at V and 3 bases at J, with 6 bases between the two ends. This CDR3 is built from 14 residues. Germline assignment: CDR1 ENHRY and CDR2 SYGVKD.

The V and J genes are TRBV13 and TRBJ2-7; no definite D call. Germline CDR1 reads PRHDT; CDR2 reads FYEKMQ (reference sequence). Deletions cut 4 bases from V and 3 bases from J, with 19 bases between. This CDR3 is 16 amino acids long. The CDR3 protein is CASSSLSRSDFYEQYF. For the CDR3, the DNA is TGTGCCAGCAGCTCACTATCCCGGTCCGACTTCTACGAGCAGTACTTC.

The V gene is TRBV12-3 or TRBV12-4, the J gene TRBJ1-6, with D unresolved. The V end was cut by 5 bases, the J end by 12 bases, with 14 bases between. This CDR3 comprises 13 residues. The CDR3 protein is CASSPTRVEPLHF. The CDR3 DNA follows: TGTGCCAGCAGTCCTACCCGGGTCGAACCCCTCCACTTT.

V gene TRBV28 combines with J gene TRBJ1-4; 7 nucleotides align to TRBD1. The CDR3 is 14 residues long. J was trimmed by 7 bases and V by 7 bases; bases with no gene match: 9. The germline V gene encodes CDR1 MDHEN and CDR2 SYDVKM. The CDR3 loop reads CASNIQGWGEKLFF. CDR3 in DNA: TGTGCCAGCAACATACAGGGGTGGGGTGAAAAACTGTTTTTT.

The V call is TRBV4-3, the J call TRBJ2-7; tentatively, D is TRBD2 (6 bases). Germline V CDR1 and CDR2: LGHNA, YSLEER. This CDR3 has 15 residues. V was trimmed by 0 bases and J by 2 bases, leaving 11 bases between them. The CDR3 loop is CASSQEGGGTYEQYF. CDR3 sequence (DNA): TGCGCCAGCAGCCAAGAAGGAGGAGGGACCTACGAGCAGTACTTC.